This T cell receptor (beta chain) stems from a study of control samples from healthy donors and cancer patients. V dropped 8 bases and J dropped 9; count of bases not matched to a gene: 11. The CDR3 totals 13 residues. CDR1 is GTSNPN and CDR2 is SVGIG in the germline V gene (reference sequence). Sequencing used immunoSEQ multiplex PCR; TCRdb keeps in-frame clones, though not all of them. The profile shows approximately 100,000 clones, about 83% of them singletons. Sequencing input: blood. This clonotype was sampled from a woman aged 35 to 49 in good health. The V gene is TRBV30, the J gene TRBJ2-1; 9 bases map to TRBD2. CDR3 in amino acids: CAKSSGGMVEQFF. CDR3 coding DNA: TGTGCCAAGTCCAGCGGGGGGATGGTTGAGCAGTTCTTC.